This T cell receptor beta chain is from a study of cytomegalovirus exposure and HLA in healthy donors. Germline V gene data show CDR1 as LGHNT and CDR2 as FRNRAP. Trimming cost V 3 bases and J 4 bases; bases outside gene matches: 9. The CDR3 spans 15 residues. PCR used 60 Vbeta primers and 13 Jbeta primers. Assay used: immunoSEQ multiplex PCR; TCRdb lists only in-frame clones, some missing. The sample holds approximately 160,000 clones; over 80% are singletons and the top ten take roughly 2%. The receptor was isolated from a human donor in good health. This chain joins TRBV12-5 and TRBJ2-7, with 7 bases fitting TRBD1. Specimen: PBMCs. This CDR3 is CASGFRAGGRYEQYF. In DNA, the CDR3 is TGTGCTAGTGGTTTTAGAGCAGGGGGAAGATACGAGCAGTACTTC.